The rows below give T cell receptor beta chains drawn from one sample of a study of T-cell memory formation after mild COVID-19. TCRdb reprocessed the 5' RACE reads with MiXCR, giving one entry per CDR3 protein. The table has hundreds of thousands of distinct CDR3 sequences, 15% seen once. The sequenced sample was PBMCs or a T cell subset sorted from them (not recorded which). These receptor sequences come from an adult woman who had mild COVID-19 (a few samples of this study predate the infection). Cell type and time point are not known. The CDR3 runs from the conserved cysteine through the conserved F or W. Fields, in order: clone size, J gene, V gene, D gene, CDR3 DNA, CDR3 protein. D genes are given only for firm matches. Some rows mark clone size as missing; the rest say once, few, many or name a class of expanded clone.

>few|TRBJ2-1|TRBV12-5|NA
TGTGCTAGTGGTTTGCGGCCCGTGGGTGAGCAGTTCTTC
CASGLRPVGEQFF
>NA|TRBJ1-1|TRBV18|TRBD1
TGTGCCAGCTCACCACTACAGGGGGCAATGAGCTCGAACACTGAAGCTTTCTTT
CASSPLQGAMSSNTEAFF
>NA|TRBJ2-2|TRBV15|TRBD1
TGTGCCACCAGCAGATACGGGACAGCCGGGGAGCTGTTTTTT
CATSRYGTAGELFF
>NA|TRBJ2-3|TRBV12-3/TRBV12-4|NA
TGTGCCAGCAGTTTAGGGACTCCCGGCACAGATACGCAGTATTTT
CASSLGTPGTDTQYF
>NA|TRBJ2-5|TRBV7-9|NA
TGTGCCAGCAGCTTAGTGGCCACCCAAGAGACCCAGTACTTC
CASSLVATQETQYF
>NA|TRBJ1-1|TRBV5-1|TRBD1
TGCGCCAGCAGTTTGACCACGGGACAGATGAACACTGAAGCTTTCTTT
CASSLTTGQMNTEAFF
>few|TRBJ2-3|TRBV10-3|TRBD1
TGTGCCACGACGGGACAGGGCGCAGATACGCAGTATTTT
CATTGQGADTQYF
>few|TRBJ1-2|TRBV29-1|TRBD1
TGCAGCGTTTGGGGACAGGGAAACTATGGCTACACCTTC
CSVWGQGNYGYTF
>few|TRBJ1-1|TRBV18|TRBD1
TGTGCCAGCTCAAACCGGGACAGGGAAGGTGACGCTTTCTTT
CASSNRDREGDAFF
>many|TRBJ2-3|TRBV7-9|NA
TGTGCCAGCAGTTTACAGTATAGCACAGATACGCAGTATTTT
CASSLQYSTDTQYF
>few|TRBJ2-5|TRBV20-1|NA
TGCAGTTCCGACCTCCGAGAGACCCAGTACTTC
CSSDLRETQYF
>NA|TRBJ2-7|TRBV7-7|NA
TGTGCCAGCAGCCGCTCAGATAACTCCTACGAGCAGTACTTC
CASSRSDNSYEQYF
>NA|TRBJ2-6|TRBV20-1|NA
TGCAGTGCCGGGACATTCAACGTCCTGACTTTC
CSAGTFNVLTF
>NA|TRBJ1-2|TRBV5-1|TRBD1
TGCGCCAGCAGCCAAGGACAGGGAGATAACTATGGCTACACCTTC
CASSQGQGDNYGYTF
>NA|TRBJ1-3|TRBV30|NA
TGTGCCTGGAGCGCCGGGACGGCTGGAAACACCATATATTTT
CAWSAGTAGNTIYF
>NA|TRBJ2-1|TRBV12-3/TRBV12-4|TRBD2
TGTGCCAGCAGTTTACACCCGCTTAGCGGGAGGAAGAACAATGAGCAGTTCTTC
CASSLHPLSGRKNNEQFF
>few|TRBJ1-3|TRBV12-3/TRBV12-4|NA
TGTGCCAGCAGTTTAGCGCGGGGAACTGGAAACACCATATATTTT
CASSLARGTGNTIYF
>few|TRBJ2-1|TRBV4-2|NA
TGTGCCAGCAGCCAAGATATCTCAGGCCTGGACAATGAGCAGTTCTTC
CASSQDISGLDNEQFF
>NA|TRBJ2-1|TRBV12-5|NA
TGTGCTAGTGGTTTGGTCCTCGGAGCGCCCGGACAACTCTACAATGAGCAGTTCTTC
CASGLVLGAPGQLYNEQFF
>NA|TRBJ2-5|TRBV3-1|NA
TGTGCCAGCAGCATCCGGGAGACCCAGTACTTC
CASSIRETQYF